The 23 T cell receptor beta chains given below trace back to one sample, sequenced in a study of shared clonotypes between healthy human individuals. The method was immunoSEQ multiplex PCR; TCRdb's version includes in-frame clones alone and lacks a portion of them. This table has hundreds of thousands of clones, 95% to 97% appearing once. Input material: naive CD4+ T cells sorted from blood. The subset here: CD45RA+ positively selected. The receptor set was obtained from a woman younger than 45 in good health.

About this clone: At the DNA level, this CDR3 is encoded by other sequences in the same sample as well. The chain's CDR3 is CASSPDSQETQYF. In DNA form, the CDR3 reads TGTGCCAGCTCACCGGACAGCCAAGAGACCCAGTACTTC. The chain employs TRBV18 and TRBJ2-5; D perhaps matches TRBD1 (6 bases). The ends were cut back, 3 bases at V and 1 base at J, with 6 bases in the middle. Germline V lookup: CDR1 KGHSH, CDR2 LQKENI. The CDR3 is made up of 13 amino acids. The complete variable domain, with remaining parts taken from reference TRBV18 and TRBJ2-5, reads NAGVMQNPRHLVRRRGQEARLRCSPMKGHSHVYWYRQLPEEGLKFMVYLQKENIIDESGMPKERFSAEFPKEGPSILRIQQVVRGDSAAYFCASSPDSQETQYFGPGTRLLVL.

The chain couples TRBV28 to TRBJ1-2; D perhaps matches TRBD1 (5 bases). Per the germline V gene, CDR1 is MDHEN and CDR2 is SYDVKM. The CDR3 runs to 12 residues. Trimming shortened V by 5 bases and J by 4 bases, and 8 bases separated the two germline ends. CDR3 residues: CASSQRGYGYTF. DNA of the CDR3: TGTGCCAGCAGTCAAAGGGGCTATGGCTACACCTTC.

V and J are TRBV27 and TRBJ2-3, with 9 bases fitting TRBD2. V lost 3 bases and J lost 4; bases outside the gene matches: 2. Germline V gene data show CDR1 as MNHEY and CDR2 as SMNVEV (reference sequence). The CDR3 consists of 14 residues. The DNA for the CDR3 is TGTGCCAGCAGTTTTGGCGGGAGGGCAGATACGCAGTATTTT. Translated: CASSFGGRADTQYF.

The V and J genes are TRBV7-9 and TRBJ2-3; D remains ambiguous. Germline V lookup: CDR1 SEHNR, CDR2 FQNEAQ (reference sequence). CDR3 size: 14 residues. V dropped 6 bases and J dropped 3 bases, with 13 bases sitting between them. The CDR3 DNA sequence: TGTGCCAGCAGGCCCGGGTCGAGGACAGATACGCAGTATTTT. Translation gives CASRPGSRTDTQYF. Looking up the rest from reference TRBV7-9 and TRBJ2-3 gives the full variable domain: DTGVSQNPRHKITKRGQNVTFRCDPISEHNRLYWYRQTLGQGPEFLTYFQNEAQLEKSRLLSDRFSAERPKGSFSTLEIQRTEQGDSAMYLCASRPGSRTDTQYFGPGTRLTVL.

CDR3 coding DNA: TGTGCCAGCAGTTTTCCCCTGGGGGCGCAAGGCTACACCTTC. This sequence encodes CASSFPLGAQGYTF. The chain combines TRBV28 with TRBJ1-2; D perhaps matches TRBD1 (6 bases). Deletions cut 3 bases from V and 8 bases from J, with 16 bases between. The CDR3 covers 14 residues. CDR1 is MDHEN, CDR2 SYDVKM, per germline.

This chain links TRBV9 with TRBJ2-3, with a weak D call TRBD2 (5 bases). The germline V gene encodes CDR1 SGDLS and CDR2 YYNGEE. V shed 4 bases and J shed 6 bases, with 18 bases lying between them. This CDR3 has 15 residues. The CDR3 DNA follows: TGTGCCAGCAGCTCCCGACCTACACCGGGGGATACGCAGTATTTT. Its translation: CASSSRPTPGDTQYF.

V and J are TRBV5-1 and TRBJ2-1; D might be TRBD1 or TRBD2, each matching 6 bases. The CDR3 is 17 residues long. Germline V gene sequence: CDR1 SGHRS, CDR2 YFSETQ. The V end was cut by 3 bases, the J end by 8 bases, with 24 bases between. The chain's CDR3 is CASSWGQGRKQGHEQFF. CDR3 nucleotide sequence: TGCGCCAGCAGCTGGGGTCAGGGGAGGAAGCAGGGGCATGAGCAGTTCTTC.

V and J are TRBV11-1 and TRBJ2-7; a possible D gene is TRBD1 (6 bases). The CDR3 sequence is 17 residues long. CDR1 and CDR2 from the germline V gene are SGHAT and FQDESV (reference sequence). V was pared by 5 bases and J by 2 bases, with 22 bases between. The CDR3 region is CASSPGGIGGMPYEQYF. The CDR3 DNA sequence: TGTGCCAGCAGCCCTGGGGGTATTGGGGGCATGCCCTACGAGCAGTACTTC.

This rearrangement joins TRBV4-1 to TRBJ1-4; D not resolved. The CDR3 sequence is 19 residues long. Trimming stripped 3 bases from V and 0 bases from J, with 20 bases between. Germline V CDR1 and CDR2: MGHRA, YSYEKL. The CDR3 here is CASSHLVTIVRTTNEKLFF. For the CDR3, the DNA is TGCGCCAGCAGCCACTTGGTCACCATAGTGAGGACAACTAATGAAAAACTGTTTTTT.

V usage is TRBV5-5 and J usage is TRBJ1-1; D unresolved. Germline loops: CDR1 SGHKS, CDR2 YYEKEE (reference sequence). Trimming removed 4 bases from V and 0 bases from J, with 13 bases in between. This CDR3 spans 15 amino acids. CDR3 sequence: CASSPTLLVNTEAFF. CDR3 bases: TGTGCCAGCAGCCCGACCTTGTTGGTGAACACTGAAGCTTTCTTT.

The CDR3, as DNA: TGTGCCAGCAGTCGCCACAGGGGAGCCCAAGAGACCCAGTACTTC. This gives the protein CASSRHRGAQETQYF. This chain links TRBV6-5 with TRBJ2-5; 7 nucleotides match TRBD1. Germline CDR1 is MNHEY and CDR2 is SVGAGI. The CDR3 spans 15 residues. J lost 1 base, V lost 5 bases, and 7 bases had no gene match.

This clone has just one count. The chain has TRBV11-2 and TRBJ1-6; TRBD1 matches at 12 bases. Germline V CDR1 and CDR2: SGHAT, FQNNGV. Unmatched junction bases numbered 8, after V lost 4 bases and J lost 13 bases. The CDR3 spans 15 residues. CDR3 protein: CASSSGTGGERPLHF. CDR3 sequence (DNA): TGTGCCAGCAGCTCCGGGACAGGGGGCGAGCGGCCCCTCCACTTT.

The DNA of the CDR3 is TGTGCCAGCAGTGAGGGGACAGGGTTAGATGAGCAGTTCTTC. This gives the protein CASSEGTGLDEQFF. The chain is built from TRBV6-1 and TRBJ2-1; 9 positions match TRBD1. After removal of 3 bases from V and 8 bases from J, the junction contained 5 bases not matched to a gene. The CDR3 has 14 residues. Germline assignment: CDR1 MNHNS and CDR2 SASEGT.

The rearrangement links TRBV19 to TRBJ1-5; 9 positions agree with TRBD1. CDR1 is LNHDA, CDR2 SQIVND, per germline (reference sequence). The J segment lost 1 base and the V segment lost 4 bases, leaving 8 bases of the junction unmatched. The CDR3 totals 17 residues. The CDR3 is CASSTITGTGSNQPQHF. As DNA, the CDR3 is TGTGCCAGTAGTACCATAACCGGGACAGGGAGCAATCAGCCCCAGCATTTT.

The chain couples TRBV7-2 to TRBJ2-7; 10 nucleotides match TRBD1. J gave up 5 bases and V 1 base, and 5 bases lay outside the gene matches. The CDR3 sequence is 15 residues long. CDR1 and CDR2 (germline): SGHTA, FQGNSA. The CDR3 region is CASSLVVTGGNEQYF. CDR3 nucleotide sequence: TGTGCCAGCAGCTTAGTCGTGACAGGGGGCAACGAGCAGTACTTC.

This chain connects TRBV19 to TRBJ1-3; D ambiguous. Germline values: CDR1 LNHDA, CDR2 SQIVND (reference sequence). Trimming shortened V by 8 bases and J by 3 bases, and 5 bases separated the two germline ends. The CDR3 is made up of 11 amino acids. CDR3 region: CASHSGNTIYF. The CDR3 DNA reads TGTGCCAGTCACAGTGGAAACACCATATATTTT. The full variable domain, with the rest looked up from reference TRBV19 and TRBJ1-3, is DGGITQSPKYLFRKEGQNVTLSCEQNLNHDAMYWYRQDPGQGLRLIYYSQIVNDFQKGDIAEGYSVSREKKESFPLTVTSAQKNPTAFYLCASHSGNTIYFGEGSWLTVV.

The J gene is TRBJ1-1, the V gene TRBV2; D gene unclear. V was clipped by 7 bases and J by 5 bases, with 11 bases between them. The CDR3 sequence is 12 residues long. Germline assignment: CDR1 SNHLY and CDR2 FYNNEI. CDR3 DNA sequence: TGTGCCAGCACTCGGTTGTGGACTGAAGCTTTCTTT. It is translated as CASTRLWTEAFF.

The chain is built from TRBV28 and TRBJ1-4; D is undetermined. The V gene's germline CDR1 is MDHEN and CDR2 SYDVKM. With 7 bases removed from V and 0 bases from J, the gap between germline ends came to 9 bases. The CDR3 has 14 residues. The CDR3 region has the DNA TGTGCCAGCAATCCAGGTTCAACTAATGAAAAACTGTTTTTT. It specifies CASNPGSTNEKLFF.

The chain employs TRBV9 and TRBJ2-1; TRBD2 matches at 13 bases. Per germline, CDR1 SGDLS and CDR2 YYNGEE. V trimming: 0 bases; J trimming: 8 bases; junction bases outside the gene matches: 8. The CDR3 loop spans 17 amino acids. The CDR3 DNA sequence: TGTGCCAGCAGCGTAGAAAAGGGACTAGCGGGGATCGATGAGCAGTTCTTC. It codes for CASSVEKGLAGIDEQFF.

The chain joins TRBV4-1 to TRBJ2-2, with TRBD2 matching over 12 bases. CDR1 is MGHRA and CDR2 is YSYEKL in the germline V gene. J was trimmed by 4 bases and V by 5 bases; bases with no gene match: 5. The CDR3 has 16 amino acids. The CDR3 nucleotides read TGCGCCAGCAGCAACCGACTAGCGGGAGTCACCGGGGAGCTGTTTTTT. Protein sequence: CASSNRLAGVTGELFF.

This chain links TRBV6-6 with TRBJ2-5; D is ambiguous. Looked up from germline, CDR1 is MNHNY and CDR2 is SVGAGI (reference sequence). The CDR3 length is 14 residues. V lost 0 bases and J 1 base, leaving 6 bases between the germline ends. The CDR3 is CASSYSSGQETQYF. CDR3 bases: TGTGCCAGCAGTTACTCTAGTGGCCAAGAGACCCAGTACTTC.

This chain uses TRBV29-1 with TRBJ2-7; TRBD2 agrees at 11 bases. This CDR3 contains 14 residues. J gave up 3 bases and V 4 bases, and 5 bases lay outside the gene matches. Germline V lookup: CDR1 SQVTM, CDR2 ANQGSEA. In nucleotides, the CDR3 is TGCAGCGTTGTGACTAGCGGGATCCACTACGAGCAGTACTTC. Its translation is CSVVTSGIHYEQYF.

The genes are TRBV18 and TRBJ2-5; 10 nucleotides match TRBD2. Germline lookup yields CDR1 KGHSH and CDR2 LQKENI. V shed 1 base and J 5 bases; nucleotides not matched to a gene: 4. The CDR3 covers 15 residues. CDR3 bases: TGTGCCAGCTCACCACTCCTAGCGGGAGTCGAGACCCAGTACTTC. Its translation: CASSPLLAGVETQYF.